This passage covers 24 T cell receptor beta chains from one sample sequenced in a study of blood T cell repertoires in COVID-19. Assay: immunoSEQ multiplex PCR; the TCRdb copy retains only in-frame clones and omits some. The repertoire holds about 350,000 clones, with around 87% as singletons. Input material: PBMCs or T cells enriched from blood (not recorded which). These receptors were collected from a woman aged 30 to 39 who had recovered from COVID-19.

The chain uses TRBV30 and TRBJ1-6; possible D gene TRBD1, 5 bases. This CDR3 spans 13 amino acids. Trimming left V 1 base short and J 10 bases short, with 11 bases between. Germline lookup yields CDR1 GTSNPN and CDR2 SVGIG (reference sequence). CDR3 loop: CAWSGQHGSPLHF. The CDR3 DNA follows: TGTGCCTGGAGTGGACAGCATGGATCACCCCTCCACTTT.

V gene TRBV2 combines with J gene TRBJ2-4, with 11 bases that match TRBD1. Germline assignment: CDR1 SNHLY and CDR2 FYNNEI. The CDR3 has 12 amino acids. Trimming cost V 7 bases and J 15 bases; bases outside gene matches: 8. The CDR3 protein is CASTADRGPGYF. The CDR3 DNA reads as TGTGCCAGCACGGCGGACAGGGGGCCGGGGTACTTC.

The J gene is TRBJ1-4, the V gene TRBV18, with 7 bases aligning to TRBD1. The CDR3 is 15 amino acids. Per germline, CDR1 KGHSH and CDR2 LQKENI. The trim removed 3 bases at V and 8 bases at J, leaving 9 bases unmatched. CDR3 sequence reads: CASSPGGQREEKLFF. The CDR3 coding sequence is TGTGCCAGCTCACCCGGGGGACAGAGAGAGGAAAAACTGTTTTTT.

This chain joins TRBV13 and TRBJ2-7; 10 positions match TRBD2. Germline V gives CDR1 PRHDT, CDR2 FYEKMQ (reference sequence). This CDR3 spans 15 amino acids. J lost 4 bases, V lost 0 bases, and 3 bases had no gene match. The CDR3 loop reads CASSLGASGGYEQYF. CDR3 nucleotides: TGTGCCAGCAGCTTAGGGGCTAGCGGGGGTTACGAGCAGTACTTC.

Remarks on this clone: Different DNA sequences within this sample yield the same CDR3. This chain uses TRBV3-1 (or the pseudogene TRBV3-2) with TRBJ1-1; no firm D call. V lost 1 base and J 4 bases, leaving 10 bases between the germline ends. CDR1 is LGHDT and CDR2 is YNNKEL in the germline V gene (reference sequence). This CDR3 contains 14 residues. Written as DNA, the CDR3 is TGTGCCAGCAGCCAAGCCGGCGGAGGCACTGAAGCTTTCTTT. It codes for CASSQAGGGTEAFF.

The chain joins TRBV28 to TRBJ1-5; maybe TRBD1 (5 bases). This CDR3 comprises 16 residues. V was trimmed by 3 bases and J by 0 bases, leaving 12 bases between them. From germline, CDR1 is MDHEN and CDR2 SYDVKM. The CDR3 DNA is TGTGCCAGCAGTTTCATAGGGGACTATAGCAATCAGCCCCAGCATTTT. As protein: CASSFIGDYSNQPQHF.

V is TRBV7-8 and J is TRBJ1-5; TRBD1 aligns across 7 bases. V trimming: 3 bases; J trimming: 3 bases; junction bases outside the gene matches: 11. CDR3 length equals 17 residues. Germline-derived CDR1 and CDR2 are SGHVS and FQNEAQ. The CDR3 region is CASSFGWTGQTNQPQHF. In nucleotides, the CDR3 is TGTGCCAGCAGCTTTGGGTGGACGGGACAGACCAATCAGCCCCAGCATTTT.

The chain uses TRBV2 and TRBJ2-1; no clear D gene. V lost 5 bases and J 0 bases, leaving 8 bases between the germline ends. Germline loops: CDR1 SNHLY, CDR2 FYNNEI. CDR3 length: 14 amino acids. The CDR3 sequence: CASSQISSYNEQFF. The CDR3 coding sequence is TGTGCCAGCAGTCAGATAAGCTCCTACAATGAGCAGTTCTTC.

The chain couples TRBV28 to TRBJ2-1; 8 nucleotides line up with TRBD1. The CDR3 is 16 residues long. Germline assignment: CDR1 MDHEN and CDR2 SYDVKM. After removal of 2 bases from V and 4 bases from J, the junction contained 7 bases not matched to a gene. The CDR3 region is CASSLSRTGPYNEQFF. The CDR3 bases are TGTGCCAGCAGTTTAAGTCGGACAGGGCCATACAATGAGCAGTTCTTC. The full variable domain, in which reference TRBV28 and TRBJ2-1 provide the parts outside the CDR3, is DVKVTQSSRYLVKRTGEKVFLECVQDMDHENMFWYRQDPGLGLRLIYFSYDVKMKEKGDIPEGYSVSREKKERFSLILESASTNQTSMYLCASSLSRTGPYNEQFFGPGTRLTVL.

Concerning this clone itself: This same CDR3 is encoded by further DNA sequences in the sample. V gene TRBV12-3 or TRBV12-4 combines with J gene TRBJ1-2, with 9 positions matching TRBD1. This CDR3 region has 13 residues. Unmatched junction bases numbered 2, after V lost 4 bases and J lost 5 bases. CDR3 loop: CASSWDRVYGYTF. The DNA of the CDR3 is TGTGCCAGCAGTTGGGACAGGGTATATGGCTACACCTTC.

This sequence joins TRBV10-3 and TRBJ1-6; TRBD1 aligns across 10 bases. V shed 5 bases and J 9 bases; nucleotides not matched to a gene: 7. The CDR3 loop spans 15 amino acids. Germline assignment: CDR1 ENHRY and CDR2 SYGVKD. The CDR3 sequence: CAISPGQGLGSPLHF. The DNA of the CDR3 is TGTGCCATCAGTCCGGGACAGGGGTTAGGTTCACCCCTCCACTTT.

The V call is TRBV4-2, the J call TRBJ1-1, with D tentatively TRBD1 (5 bases). CDR1 is LGHNA, CDR2 YNFKEQ, per germline. The CDR3 spans 15 residues. Trimming cost V 6 bases and J 4 bases, with 18 bases left between them. CDR3 DNA sequence: TGTGCCAGCAGGAAGAGTGTCAGGGTCGGCACTGAAGCTTTCTTT. It specifies CASRKSVRVGTEAFF.

The chain is built from TRBV19 and TRBJ2-2; D is unresolved. Trimming removed 3 bases at V and 1 base at J, with 9 bases between. Germline V gene lookup returns CDR1 LNHDA and CDR2 SQIVND (reference sequence). The CDR3 sequence is 15 residues long. The CDR3 here is CASSMSSLNTGELFF. The DNA for the CDR3 is TGTGCCAGTAGTATGTCCAGTTTGAACACCGGGGAGCTGTTTTTT.

This rearrangement joins TRBV15 to TRBJ2-3, with D hard to call. V shed 0 bases and J shed 7 bases, with 11 bases lying between them. The CDR3 runs 14 residues. Germline CDR1 reads LNHNV; CDR2 reads YYDKDF (reference sequence). Here the CDR3 reads CATSRDRGDNTQYF. CDR3 nucleotide sequence: TGTGCCACCAGCAGAGATCGCGGCGATAATACGCAGTATTTT.

This chain uses TRBV27 with TRBJ2-1; TRBD1 might be the D (6 bases). CDR1 is MNHEY, CDR2 SMNVEV, per germline (reference sequence). This CDR3 spans 14 amino acids. The V end lost 5 bases, the J end lost 0 bases, and 8 bases lay between the germline ends. CDR3 in amino acids: CASSQGSSYNEQFF. The CDR3 DNA reads as TGTGCCAGCAGTCAGGGGAGCTCCTACAATGAGCAGTTCTTC.

V gene TRBV3-1 (or the pseudogene TRBV3-2) combines with J gene TRBJ2-7, with 9 nucleotides matching TRBD1. The CDR3 runs to 14 residues. Germline V gene lookup returns CDR1 LGHDT and CDR2 YNNKEL (reference sequence). With 5 bases clipped from V and 4 bases from J, the junction kept 6 bases outside the gene matches. CDR3 nucleotide sequence: TGTGCCAGCAGCTCGGGACAGGGAGGTTACGAGCAGTACTTC. Residues: CASSSGQGGYEQYF.

CDR3 region: CATSDGKRGQGTEAFF. CDR3 DNA: TGTGCCACCAGTGATGGGAAAAGGGGGCAGGGCACTGAAGCTTTCTTT. The V gene is TRBV24-1, the J gene TRBJ1-1; 7 positions match TRBD1. V lost 3 bases to trimming and J lost 4 bases; unmatched junction nucleotides: 10. This CDR3 is 16 amino acids long. Germline values: CDR1 KGHDR, CDR2 SFDVKD.

The J gene is TRBJ2-1, the V gene TRBV5-1; TRBD2 is a possible D gene (6 bases). With 3 bases removed from V and 4 bases from J, the gap between germline ends came to 17 bases. The germline gives CDR1 SGHRS, CDR2 YFSETQ. This CDR3 is built from 16 residues. CDR3 DNA: TGCGCCAGCAGCTCCACGCGGGACCCGGGGTACAATGAGCAGTTCTTC. Translating it yields CASSSTRDPGYNEQFF.

The rearrangement links TRBV10-3 to TRBJ2-7; 7 bases are a match to TRBD2. Germline trimming cut 6 bases from V and 0 bases from J; bases unmatched to any gene: 2. The CDR3 length is 13 residues. Germline V gene data show CDR1 as ENHRY and CDR2 as SYGVKD. The CDR3 sequence: CAIRGGSSYEQYF. The CDR3 DNA sequence: TGTGCCATCAGGGGGGGGAGCTCCTACGAGCAGTACTTC.

The rearrangement uses TRBV5-1 and TRBJ1-5; possibly TRBD1 for D (5 bases). Trimming cost V 6 bases and J 6 bases, with 13 bases left between them. Germline values: CDR1 SGHRS, CDR2 YFSETQ. The CDR3 sequence is 13 residues long. The CDR3 loop is CASTTAPGQPQHF. The CDR3 coding sequence is TGCGCCAGCACGACAGCGCCAGGTCAGCCCCAGCATTTT.

This chain uses TRBV4-2 with TRBJ2-7; 9 positions match TRBD2. From germline, CDR1 is LGHNA and CDR2 YNFKEQ. Trimming cost V 0 bases and J 2 bases; bases outside gene matches: 2. This CDR3 has 15 residues. The CDR3 loop reads CASSQERGGAYEQYF. The CDR3 DNA follows: TGTGCCAGCAGCCAAGAGCGGGGGGGTGCCTACGAGCAGTACTTC.

This clone was seen a single time. The V call is TRBV15, the J call TRBJ1-5; 7 bases fit TRBD1. CDR1 and CDR2 (germline): LNHNV, YYDKDF (reference sequence). The CDR3 runs to 16 residues. The V segment lost 3 bases and the J segment 6 bases; nucleotides outside the gene matches: 11. The CDR3 DNA reads TGTGCCACCAGCAGGCTAAGCAGGGGGGCTCCTCAGCCCCAGCATTTT. Translated, it gives CATSRLSRGAPQPQHF.

As to this clone: Germline and junction disagree at one end, which may indicate a read error. The V gene is TRBV28, the J gene TRBJ2-4, with D possibly matching TRBD2 (5 bases). Germline CDR1 MDHEN, CDR2 SYDVKM. The CDR3 length is 14 residues. The CDR3 region has the DNA TGTGCCAGCGGTTTCGAGAGCGCGGGAAACATTCAGTACTTC. Translated: CASGFESAGNIQYF.

This chain joins TRBV5-1 and TRBJ2-1, with D maybe TRBD2 (6 bases). The CDR3 totals 16 residues. Germline V gene sequence: CDR1 SGHRS, CDR2 YFSETQ. Between the trimmed V and J ends, which lost 1 base and 8 bases, there was a span of 19 bases. The CDR3 loop reads CASSLMGGAVVDEQFF. As DNA, the CDR3 is TGCGCCAGCAGCTTGATGGGCGGGGCCGTGGTCGATGAGCAGTTCTTC.